The present T cell receptor (beta chain) was sequenced within a study of shared clonotypes between healthy human individuals. Approximately 210 ng DNA, 30,000 to 35,000 T cell genomes, went into each sorted-subset replicate PCR. Source study methods: ImmunoSEQ output lacked quality scores and full-length reads, limiting matched filtering. Sequenced by immunoSEQ multiplex PCR; TCRdb stores in-frame clones only, minus some. Clone size and V and J calls were adopted from that table, with D and trimming inferred from the DNA. The table lists 2 million or so clones, over 85% of them singletons. Germline values: CDR1 SNHLY, CDR2 FYNNEI. V was cut by 6 bases and J by 4 bases, with 9 bases left in between. This CDR3 is 12 amino acids long.

The rearrangement links TRBV2 to TRBJ1-2, with D possibly TRBD1 on 6 matching bases. The TCR originated in a man aged 18 to 29 in good health. The sample taken for sequencing was naive CD4+ T cells sorted from blood. Subset: CD45RA+ positively selected. The DNA of the CDR3 is TGTGCCAGCAGACAGGGCTCCTATGGCTACACCTTC. The encoded protein is CASRQGSYGYTF. The whole variable domain, filled in from reference TRBV2 and TRBJ1-2, reads EPEVTQTPSHQVTQMGQEVILRCVPISNHLYFYWYRQILGQKVEFLVSFYNNEISEKSEIFDDQFSVERPDGSNFTLKIRSTKLEDSAMYFCASRQGSYGYTFGSGTRLTVV.